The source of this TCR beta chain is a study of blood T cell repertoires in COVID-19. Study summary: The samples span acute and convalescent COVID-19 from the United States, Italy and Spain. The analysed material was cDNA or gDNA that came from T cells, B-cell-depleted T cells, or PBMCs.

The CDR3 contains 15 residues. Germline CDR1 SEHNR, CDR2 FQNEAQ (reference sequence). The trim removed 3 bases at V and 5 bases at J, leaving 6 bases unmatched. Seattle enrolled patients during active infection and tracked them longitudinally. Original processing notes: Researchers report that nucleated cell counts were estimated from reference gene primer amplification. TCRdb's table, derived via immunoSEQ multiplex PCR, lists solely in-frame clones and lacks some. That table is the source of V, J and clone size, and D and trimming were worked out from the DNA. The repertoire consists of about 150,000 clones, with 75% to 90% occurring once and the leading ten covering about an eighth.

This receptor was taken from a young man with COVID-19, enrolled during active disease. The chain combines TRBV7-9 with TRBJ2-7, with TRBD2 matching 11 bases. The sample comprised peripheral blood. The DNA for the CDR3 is TGTGCCAGCAGCTTCAGACTAGCGGGAAGTCACGAGCAGTACTTC. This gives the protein CASSFRLAGSHEQYF.